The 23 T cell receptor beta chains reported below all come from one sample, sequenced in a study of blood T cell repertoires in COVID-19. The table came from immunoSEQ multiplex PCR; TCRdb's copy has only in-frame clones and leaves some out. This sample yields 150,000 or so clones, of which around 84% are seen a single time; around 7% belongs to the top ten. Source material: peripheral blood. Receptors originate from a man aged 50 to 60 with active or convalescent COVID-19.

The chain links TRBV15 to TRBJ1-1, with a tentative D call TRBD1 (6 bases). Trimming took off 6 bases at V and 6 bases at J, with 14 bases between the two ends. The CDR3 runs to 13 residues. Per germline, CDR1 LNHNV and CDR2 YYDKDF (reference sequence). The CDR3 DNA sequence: TGTGCCACCAGAACCACAGGGTATCCTGAAGCTTTCTTT. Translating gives CATRTTGYPEAFF.

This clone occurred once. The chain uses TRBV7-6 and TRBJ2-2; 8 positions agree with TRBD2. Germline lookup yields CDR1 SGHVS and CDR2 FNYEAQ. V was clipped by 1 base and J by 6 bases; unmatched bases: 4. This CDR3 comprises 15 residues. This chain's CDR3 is CASSLVRGVAGELFF. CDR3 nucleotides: TGTGCCAGCAGCTTAGTGCGGGGGGTGGCCGGGGAGCTGTTTTTT.

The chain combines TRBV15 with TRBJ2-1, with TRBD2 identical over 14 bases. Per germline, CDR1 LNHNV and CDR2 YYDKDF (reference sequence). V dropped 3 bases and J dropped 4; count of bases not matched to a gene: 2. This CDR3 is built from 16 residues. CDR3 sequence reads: CATSRTSGRVYNEQFF. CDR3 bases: TGTGCCACCAGCAGGACTAGCGGGAGGGTTTACAATGAGCAGTTCTTC. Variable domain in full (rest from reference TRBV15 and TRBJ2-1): DAMVIQNPRYQVTQFGKPVTLSCSQTLNHNVMYWYQQKSSQAPKLLFHYYDKDFNNEADTPDNFQSRRPNTSFCFLDIRSPGLGDTAMYLCATSRTSGRVYNEQFFGPGTRLTVL.

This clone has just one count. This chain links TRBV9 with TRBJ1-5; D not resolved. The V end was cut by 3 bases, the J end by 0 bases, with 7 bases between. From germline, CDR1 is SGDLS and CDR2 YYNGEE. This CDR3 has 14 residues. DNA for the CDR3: TGTGCCAGCAGCGGCTCCTATAGCAATCAGCCCCAGCATTTT. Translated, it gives CASSGSYSNQPQHF.

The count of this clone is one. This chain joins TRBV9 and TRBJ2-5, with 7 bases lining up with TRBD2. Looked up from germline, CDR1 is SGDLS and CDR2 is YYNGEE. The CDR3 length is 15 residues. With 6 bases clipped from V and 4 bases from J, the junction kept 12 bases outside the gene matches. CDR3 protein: CASTLALGSGETQYF. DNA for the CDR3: TGTGCCAGCACACTAGCGCTCGGGTCCGGAGAGACCCAGTACTTC.

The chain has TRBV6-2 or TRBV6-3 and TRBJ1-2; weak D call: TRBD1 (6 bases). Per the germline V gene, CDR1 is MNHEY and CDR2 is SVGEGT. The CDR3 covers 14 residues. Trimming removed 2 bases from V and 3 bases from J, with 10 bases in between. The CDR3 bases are TGTGCCAGCAGTTACAACAGGGCTCACTATGGCTACACCTTC. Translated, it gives CASSYNRAHYGYTF.

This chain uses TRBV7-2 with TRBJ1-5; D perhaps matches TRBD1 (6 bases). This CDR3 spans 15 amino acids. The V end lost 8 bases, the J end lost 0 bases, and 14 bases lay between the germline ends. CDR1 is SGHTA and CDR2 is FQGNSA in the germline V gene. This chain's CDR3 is CASADSVYSNQPQHF. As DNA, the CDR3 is TGTGCCAGCGCGGACAGCGTTTATAGCAATCAGCCCCAGCATTTT.

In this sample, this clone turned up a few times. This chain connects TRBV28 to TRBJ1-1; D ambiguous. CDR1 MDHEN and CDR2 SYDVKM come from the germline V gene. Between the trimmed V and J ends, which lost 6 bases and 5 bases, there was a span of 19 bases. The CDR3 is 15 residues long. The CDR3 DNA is TGTGCCAGCAGCCCTTCCGCGACTTTAAGGACTGAAGCTTTCTTT. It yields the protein CASSPSATLRTEAFF.

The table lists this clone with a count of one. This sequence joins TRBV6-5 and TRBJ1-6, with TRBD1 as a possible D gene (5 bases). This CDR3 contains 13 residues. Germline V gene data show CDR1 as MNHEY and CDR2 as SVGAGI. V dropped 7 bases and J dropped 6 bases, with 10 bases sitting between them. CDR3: CASMTESNSPLHF. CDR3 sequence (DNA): TGTGCCAGCATGACAGAGAGTAATTCACCCCTCCACTTT.

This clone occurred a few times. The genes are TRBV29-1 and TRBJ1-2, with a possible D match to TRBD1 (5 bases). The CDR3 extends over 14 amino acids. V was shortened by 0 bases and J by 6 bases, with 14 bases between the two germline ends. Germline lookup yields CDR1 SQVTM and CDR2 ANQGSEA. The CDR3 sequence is CSVEDQGVADGYTF. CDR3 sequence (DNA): TGCAGCGTTGAAGATCAAGGGGTGGCCGATGGCTACACCTTC. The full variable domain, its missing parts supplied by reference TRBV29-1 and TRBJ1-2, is SAVISQKPSRDICQRGTSLTIQCQVDSQVTMMFWYRQQPGQSLTLIATANQGSEATYESGFVIDKFPISRPNLTFSTLTVSNMSPEDSSIYLCSVEDQGVADGYTFGSGTRLTVV.

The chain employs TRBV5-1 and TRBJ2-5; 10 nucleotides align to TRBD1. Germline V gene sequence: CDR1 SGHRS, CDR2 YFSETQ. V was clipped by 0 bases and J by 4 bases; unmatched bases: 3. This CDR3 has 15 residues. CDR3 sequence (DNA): TGCGCCAGCAGCTTGGTGGGACAGGGGTTAGAGACCCAGTACTTC. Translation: CASSLVGQGLETQYF.

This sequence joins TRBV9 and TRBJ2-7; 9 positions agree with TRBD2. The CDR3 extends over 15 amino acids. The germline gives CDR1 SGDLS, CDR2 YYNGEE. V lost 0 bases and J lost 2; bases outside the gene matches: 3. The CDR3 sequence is CASSVDAGGTYEQYF. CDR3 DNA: TGTGCCAGCAGCGTAGACGCGGGGGGGACCTACGAGCAGTACTTC.

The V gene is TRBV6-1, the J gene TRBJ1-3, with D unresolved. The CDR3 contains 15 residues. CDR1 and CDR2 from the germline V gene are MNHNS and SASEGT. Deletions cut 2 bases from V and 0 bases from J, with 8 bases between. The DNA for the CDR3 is TGTGCCAGCAGTGAACTTACGGTCTCTGGAAACACCATATATTTT. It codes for CASSELTVSGNTIYF.

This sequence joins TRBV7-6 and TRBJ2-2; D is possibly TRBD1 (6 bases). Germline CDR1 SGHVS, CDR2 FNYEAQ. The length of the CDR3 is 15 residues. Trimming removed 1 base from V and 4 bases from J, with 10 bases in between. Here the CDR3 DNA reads TGTGCCAGCAGCTTAGGACAGGCGAGCACCGGGGAGCTGTTTTTT. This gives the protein CASSLGQASTGELFF. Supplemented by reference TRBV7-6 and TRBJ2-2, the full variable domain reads GAGVSQSPRYKVTKRGQDVALRCDPISGHVSLYWYRQALGQGPEFLTYFNYEAQQDKSGLPNDRFSAERPEGSISTLTIQRTEQRDSAMYRCASSLGQASTGELFFGEGSRLTVL.

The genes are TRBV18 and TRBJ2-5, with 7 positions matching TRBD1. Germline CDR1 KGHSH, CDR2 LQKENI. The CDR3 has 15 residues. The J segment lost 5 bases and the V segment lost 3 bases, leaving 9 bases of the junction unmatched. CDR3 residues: CASSPLEGQQETQYF. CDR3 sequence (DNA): TGTGCCAGCTCACCCCTCGAGGGACAGCAGGAGACCCAGTACTTC.

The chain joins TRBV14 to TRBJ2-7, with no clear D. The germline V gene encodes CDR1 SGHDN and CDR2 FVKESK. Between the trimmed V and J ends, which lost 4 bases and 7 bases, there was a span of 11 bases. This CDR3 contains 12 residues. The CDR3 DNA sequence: TGTGCCAGCAGCCCCAGTCGTCTGGAGCAGTACTTC. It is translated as CASSPSRLEQYF.

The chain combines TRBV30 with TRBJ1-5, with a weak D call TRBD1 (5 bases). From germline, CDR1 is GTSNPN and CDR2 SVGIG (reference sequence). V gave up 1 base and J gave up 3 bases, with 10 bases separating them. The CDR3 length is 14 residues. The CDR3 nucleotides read TGTGCCTGGAGTGGCGGGGGATTCAATCAGCCCCAGCATTTT. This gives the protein CAWSGGGFNQPQHF.

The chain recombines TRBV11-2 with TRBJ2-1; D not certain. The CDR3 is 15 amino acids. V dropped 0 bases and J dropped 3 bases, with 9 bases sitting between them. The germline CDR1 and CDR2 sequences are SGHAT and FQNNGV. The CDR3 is CASSLERRIYNEQFF. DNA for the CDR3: TGTGCCAGCAGCTTAGAGCGGAGAATCTACAATGAGCAGTTCTTC.

Here the CDR3 reads CASTLNSGSPLHF. For the CDR3, the DNA is TGTGCCAGCACTCTTAACTCGGGGTCACCCCTCCACTTT. V usage is TRBV28 and J usage is TRBJ1-6; D is undetermined. The CDR3 runs to 13 residues. CDR1 and CDR2 from the germline V gene are MDHEN and SYDVKM. V dropped 7 bases and J dropped 10 bases, with 14 bases sitting between them.

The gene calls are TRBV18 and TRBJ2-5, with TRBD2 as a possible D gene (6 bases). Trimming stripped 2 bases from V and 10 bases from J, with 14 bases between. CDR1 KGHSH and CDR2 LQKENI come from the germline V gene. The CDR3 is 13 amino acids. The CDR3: CASSPEPSGVQYF. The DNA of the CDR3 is TGTGCCAGCTCACCAGAGCCCTCGGGGGTCCAGTACTTC.

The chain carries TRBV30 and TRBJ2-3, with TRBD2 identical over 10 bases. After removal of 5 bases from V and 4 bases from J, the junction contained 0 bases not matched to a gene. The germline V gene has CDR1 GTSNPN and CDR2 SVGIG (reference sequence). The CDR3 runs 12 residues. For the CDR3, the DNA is TGTGCCTGGGGACTAGCGGCAGATACGCAGTATTTT. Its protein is CAWGLAADTQYF.

Written as DNA, the CDR3 is TGTGCCAGCAGCGACGGAGAAGAGACCCAGTACTTC. Its translation: CASSDGEETQYF. This sequence joins TRBV6-2 or TRBV6-3 and TRBJ2-5; D gene uncertain. The germline V gene has CDR1 MNHEY and CDR2 SVGEGT. V was pared by 6 bases and J by 3 bases, with 8 bases between. This CDR3 has 12 residues.

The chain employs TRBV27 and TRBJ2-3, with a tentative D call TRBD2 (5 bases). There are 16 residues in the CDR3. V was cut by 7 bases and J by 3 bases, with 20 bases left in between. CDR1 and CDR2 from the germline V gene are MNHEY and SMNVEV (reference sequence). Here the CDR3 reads CASTPPNTSPTDTQYF. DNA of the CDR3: TGTGCCAGCACCCCACCCAATACTAGTCCAACAGATACGCAGTATTTT.